The entry below gives a single T cell receptor (beta chain) sequence along with its context. Its antigen remains unknown. These data are taken from a study of CD4+ T cells in melanoma. Germline V gene sequence: CDR1 SEHNR, CDR2 FQNEAQ (reference sequence). V lost 6 bases and J lost 6, with 18 bases in between. The CDR3 loop spans 15 amino acids. Findings and limits, study-wide: Reportedly, melanoma neoantigen-specific CD4+ T cells showed varied differentiation states. CD8+ T cell, macrophage and B cell function reportedly correlated with neoantigen-specific CD4+ T cells.

Assay: immunoSEQ multiplex PCR; the TCRdb copy retains only in-frame clones and omits some. This sample has more than 20,000 clones, with around 80% found just once. The clonotype was recovered from a human donor with melanoma. V usage is TRBV7-9 and J usage is TRBJ1-5; D unclear. Here the CDR3 DNA reads TGTGCCAGCAGTCCCGGACCGTCCCAAAGTCAGCCCCAGCATTTT. It specifies CASSPGPSQSQPQHF.